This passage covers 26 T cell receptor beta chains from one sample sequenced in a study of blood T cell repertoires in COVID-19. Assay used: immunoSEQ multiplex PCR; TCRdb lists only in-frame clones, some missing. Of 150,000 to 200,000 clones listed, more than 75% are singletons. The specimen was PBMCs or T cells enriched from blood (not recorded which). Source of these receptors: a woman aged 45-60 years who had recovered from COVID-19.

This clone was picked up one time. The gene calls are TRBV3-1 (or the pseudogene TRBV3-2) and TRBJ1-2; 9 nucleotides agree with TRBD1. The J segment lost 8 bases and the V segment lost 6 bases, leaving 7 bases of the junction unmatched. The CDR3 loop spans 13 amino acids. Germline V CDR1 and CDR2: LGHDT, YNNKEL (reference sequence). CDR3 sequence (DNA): TGTGCCAGCAGACGTACAGGGGGCAACGGCTACACCTTC. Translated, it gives CASRRTGGNGYTF.

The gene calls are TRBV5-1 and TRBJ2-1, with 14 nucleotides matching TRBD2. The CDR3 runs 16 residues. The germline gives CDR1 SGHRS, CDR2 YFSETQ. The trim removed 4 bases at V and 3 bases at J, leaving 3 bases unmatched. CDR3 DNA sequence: TGCGCCAGCAGCGGGGGACTAGCGGGGGTCTACAATGAGCAGTTCTTC. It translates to CASSGGLAGVYNEQFF.

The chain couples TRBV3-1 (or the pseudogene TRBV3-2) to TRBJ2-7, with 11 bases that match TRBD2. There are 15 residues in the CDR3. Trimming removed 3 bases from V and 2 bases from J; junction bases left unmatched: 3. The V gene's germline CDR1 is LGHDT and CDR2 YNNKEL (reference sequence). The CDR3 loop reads CASSQGTSGTYEQYF. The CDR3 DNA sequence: TGTGCCAGCAGCCAGGGGACTAGCGGTACCTACGAGCAGTACTTC.

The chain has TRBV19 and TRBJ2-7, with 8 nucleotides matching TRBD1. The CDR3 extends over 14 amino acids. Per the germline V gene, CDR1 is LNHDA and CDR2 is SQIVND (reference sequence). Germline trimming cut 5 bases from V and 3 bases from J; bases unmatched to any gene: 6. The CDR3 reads CASSRGQGGYEQYF. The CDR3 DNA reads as TGTGCCAGTAGTCGTGGACAGGGAGGCTACGAGCAGTACTTC.

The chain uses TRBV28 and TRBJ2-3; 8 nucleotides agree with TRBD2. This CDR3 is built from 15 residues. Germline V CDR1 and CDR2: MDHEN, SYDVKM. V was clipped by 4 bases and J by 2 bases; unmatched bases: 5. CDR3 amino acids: CASSSRAGATDTQYF. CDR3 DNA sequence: TGTGCCAGCAGTTCCCGAGCGGGAGCCACAGATACGCAGTATTTT.

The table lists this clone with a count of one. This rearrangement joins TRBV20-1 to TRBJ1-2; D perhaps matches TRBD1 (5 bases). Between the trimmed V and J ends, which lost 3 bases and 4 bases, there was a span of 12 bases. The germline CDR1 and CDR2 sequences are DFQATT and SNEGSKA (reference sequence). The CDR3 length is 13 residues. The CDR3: CSASAQRGYGYTF. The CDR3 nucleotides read TGCAGTGCTAGTGCCCAAAGGGGCTATGGCTACACCTTC.

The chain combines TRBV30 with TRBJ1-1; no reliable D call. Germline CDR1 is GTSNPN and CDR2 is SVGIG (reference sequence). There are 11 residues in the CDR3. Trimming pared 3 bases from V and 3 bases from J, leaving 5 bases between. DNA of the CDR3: TGTGCCTGGAGGCAGGACACTGAAGCTTTCTTT. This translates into CAWRQDTEAFF. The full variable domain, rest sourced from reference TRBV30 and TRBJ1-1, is SQTIHQWPATLVQPVGSPLSLECTVEGTSNPNLYWYRQAAGRGLQLLFYSVGIGQISSEVPQNLSASRPQDRQFILSSKKLLLSDSGFYLCAWRQDTEAFFGQGTRLTVV.

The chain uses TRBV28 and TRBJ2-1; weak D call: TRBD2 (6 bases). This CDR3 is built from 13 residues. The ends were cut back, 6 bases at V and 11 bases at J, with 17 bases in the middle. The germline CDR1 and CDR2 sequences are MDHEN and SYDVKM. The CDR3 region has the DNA TGTGCCAGCAGGGCTCCCCAAGCGGGCCAGCAGTTCTTC. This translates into CASRAPQAGQQFF.

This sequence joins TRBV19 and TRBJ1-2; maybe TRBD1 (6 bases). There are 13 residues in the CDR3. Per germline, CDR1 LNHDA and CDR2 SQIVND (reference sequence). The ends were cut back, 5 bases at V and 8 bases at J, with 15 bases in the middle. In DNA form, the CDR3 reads TGTGCCAGTAGTCCCCGAACAGGGCTCGGCTACACCTTC. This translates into CASSPRTGLGYTF.

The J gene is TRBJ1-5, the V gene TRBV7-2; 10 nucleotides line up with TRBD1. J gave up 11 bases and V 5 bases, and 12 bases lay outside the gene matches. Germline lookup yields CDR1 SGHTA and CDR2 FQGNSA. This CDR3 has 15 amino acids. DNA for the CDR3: TGTGCCAGCAGCCTCTCCTCGGGACAGGGGAATTCCCAGCATTTT. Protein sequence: CASSLSSGQGNSQHF.

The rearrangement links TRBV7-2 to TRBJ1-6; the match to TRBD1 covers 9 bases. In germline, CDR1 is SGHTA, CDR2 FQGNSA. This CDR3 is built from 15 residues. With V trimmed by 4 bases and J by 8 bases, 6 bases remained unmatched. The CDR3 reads CASSSWTGADSPLHF. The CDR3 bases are TGTGCCAGCAGCTCTTGGACAGGGGCGGATTCACCCCTCCACTTT.

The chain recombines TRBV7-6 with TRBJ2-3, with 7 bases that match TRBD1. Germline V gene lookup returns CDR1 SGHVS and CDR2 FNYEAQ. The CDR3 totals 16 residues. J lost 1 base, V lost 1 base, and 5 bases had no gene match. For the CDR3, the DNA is TGTGCCAGCAGCTTAGGGACAGGTGGCCGCACAGATACGCAGTATTTT. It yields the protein CASSLGTGGRTDTQYF.

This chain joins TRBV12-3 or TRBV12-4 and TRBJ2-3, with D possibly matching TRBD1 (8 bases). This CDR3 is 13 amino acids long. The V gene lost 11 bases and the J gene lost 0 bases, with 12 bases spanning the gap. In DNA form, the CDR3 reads TGTGCCTACAGGGGGGGTAGCACAGATACGCAGTATTTT. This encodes CAYRGGSTDTQYF.

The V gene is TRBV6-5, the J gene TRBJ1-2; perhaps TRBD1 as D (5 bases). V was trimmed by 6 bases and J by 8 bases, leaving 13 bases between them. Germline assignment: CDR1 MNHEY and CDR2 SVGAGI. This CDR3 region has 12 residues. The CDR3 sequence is CASRQASGGYTF. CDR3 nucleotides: TGTGCCAGCAGACAGGCGAGTGGAGGCTACACCTTC.

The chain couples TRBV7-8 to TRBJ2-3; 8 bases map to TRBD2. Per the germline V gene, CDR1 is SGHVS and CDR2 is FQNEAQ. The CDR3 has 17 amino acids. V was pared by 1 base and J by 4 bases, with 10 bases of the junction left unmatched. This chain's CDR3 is CASSLVATSESPDTQYF. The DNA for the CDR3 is TGTGCCAGCAGCTTAGTAGCGACTAGCGAATCCCCAGATACGCAGTATTTT.

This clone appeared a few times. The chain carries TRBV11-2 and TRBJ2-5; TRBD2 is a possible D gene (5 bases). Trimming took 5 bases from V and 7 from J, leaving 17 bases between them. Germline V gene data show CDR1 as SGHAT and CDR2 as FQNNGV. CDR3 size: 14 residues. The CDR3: CASSPTVDGGTQYF. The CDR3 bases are TGTGCCAGCAGCCCCACCGTCGACGGAGGGACCCAGTACTTC.

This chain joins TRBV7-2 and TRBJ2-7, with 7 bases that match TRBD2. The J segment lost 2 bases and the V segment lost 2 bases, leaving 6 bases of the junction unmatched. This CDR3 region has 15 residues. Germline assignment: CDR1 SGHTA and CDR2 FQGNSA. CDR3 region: CASSLIRGGTYEQYF. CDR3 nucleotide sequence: TGTGCCAGCAGCTTAATTCGCGGGGGAACCTACGAGCAGTACTTC.

The DNA of the CDR3 is TGTGCCAGCAGCCCGAAGGGTTCTGGGAGGGGCTACACCTTC. Its translation is CASSPKGSGRGYTF. V usage is TRBV7-2 and J usage is TRBJ1-2; no clear D gene. The CDR3 contains 14 residues. The germline CDR1 and CDR2 sequences are SGHTA and FQGNSA. Between the trimmed V and J ends, which lost 5 bases and 8 bases, there was a span of 18 bases.

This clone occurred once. This CDR3 is CSVAGQGRGGYTF. CDR3 nucleotide sequence: TGCAGCGTCGCGGGACAGGGTAGAGGAGGCTACACCTTC. The V gene is TRBV29-1, the J gene TRBJ1-2; 9 bases fit TRBD1. V lost 6 bases, J lost 8 bases, and 10 bases stayed unmatched. CDR1 and CDR2 from the germline V gene are SQVTM and ANQGSEA. The CDR3 loop spans 13 amino acids.

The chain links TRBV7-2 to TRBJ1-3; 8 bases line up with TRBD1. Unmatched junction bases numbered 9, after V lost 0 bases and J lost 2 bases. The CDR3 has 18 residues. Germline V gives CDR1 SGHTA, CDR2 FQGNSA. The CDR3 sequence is CASSLARGRGRTGNTIYF. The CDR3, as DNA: TGTGCCAGCAGCTTAGCCCGGGGCAGGGGGCGGACTGGAAACACCATATATTTT.

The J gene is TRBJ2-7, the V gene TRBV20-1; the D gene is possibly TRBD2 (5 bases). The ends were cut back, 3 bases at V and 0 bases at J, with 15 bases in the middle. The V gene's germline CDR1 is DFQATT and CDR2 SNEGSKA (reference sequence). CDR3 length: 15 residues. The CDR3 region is CSASIMRASSYEQYF. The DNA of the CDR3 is TGCAGTGCTAGTATTATGAGGGCTTCCTCCTACGAGCAGTACTTC.

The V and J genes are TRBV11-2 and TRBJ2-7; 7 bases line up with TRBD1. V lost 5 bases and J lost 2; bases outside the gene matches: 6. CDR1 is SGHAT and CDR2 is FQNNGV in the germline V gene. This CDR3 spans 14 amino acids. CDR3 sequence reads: CASSPTGNAYEQYF. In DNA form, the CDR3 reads TGTGCCAGCAGCCCGACAGGGAATGCCTACGAGCAGTACTTC. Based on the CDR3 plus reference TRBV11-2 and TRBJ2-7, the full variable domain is EAGVAQSPRYKIIEKRQSVAFWCNPISGHATLYWYQQILGQGPKLLIQFQNNGVVDDSQLPKDRFSAERLKGVDSTLKIQPAKLEDSAVYLCASSPTGNAYEQYFGPGTRLTVT.

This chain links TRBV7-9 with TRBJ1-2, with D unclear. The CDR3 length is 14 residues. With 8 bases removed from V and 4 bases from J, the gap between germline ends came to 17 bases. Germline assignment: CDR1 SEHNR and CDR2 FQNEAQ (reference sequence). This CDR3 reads CASDGSGIAYGYTF. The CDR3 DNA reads TGTGCCAGCGACGGGTCGGGGATCGCCTATGGCTACACCTTC.

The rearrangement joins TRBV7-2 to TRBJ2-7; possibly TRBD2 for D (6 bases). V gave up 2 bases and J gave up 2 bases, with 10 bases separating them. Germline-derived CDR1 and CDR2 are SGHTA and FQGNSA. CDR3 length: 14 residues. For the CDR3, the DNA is TGTGCCAGCAGCTTACAGGGAGGCCCCTACGAGCAGTACTTC. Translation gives CASSLQGGPYEQYF.

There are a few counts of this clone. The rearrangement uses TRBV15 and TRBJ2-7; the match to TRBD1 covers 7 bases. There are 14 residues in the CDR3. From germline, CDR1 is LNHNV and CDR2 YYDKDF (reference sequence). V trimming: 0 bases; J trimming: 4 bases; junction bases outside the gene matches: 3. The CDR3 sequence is CATSRERQGYEQYF. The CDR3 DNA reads TGTGCCACCAGCAGAGAGAGACAGGGTTACGAGCAGTACTTC.

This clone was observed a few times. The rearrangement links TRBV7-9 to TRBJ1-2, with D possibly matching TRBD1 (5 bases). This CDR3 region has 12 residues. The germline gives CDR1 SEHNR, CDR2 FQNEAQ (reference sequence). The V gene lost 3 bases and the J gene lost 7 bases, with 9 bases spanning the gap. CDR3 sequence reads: CASSFGQGGYTF. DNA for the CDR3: TGTGCCAGCAGCTTTGGCCAGGGTGGCTACACCTTC.